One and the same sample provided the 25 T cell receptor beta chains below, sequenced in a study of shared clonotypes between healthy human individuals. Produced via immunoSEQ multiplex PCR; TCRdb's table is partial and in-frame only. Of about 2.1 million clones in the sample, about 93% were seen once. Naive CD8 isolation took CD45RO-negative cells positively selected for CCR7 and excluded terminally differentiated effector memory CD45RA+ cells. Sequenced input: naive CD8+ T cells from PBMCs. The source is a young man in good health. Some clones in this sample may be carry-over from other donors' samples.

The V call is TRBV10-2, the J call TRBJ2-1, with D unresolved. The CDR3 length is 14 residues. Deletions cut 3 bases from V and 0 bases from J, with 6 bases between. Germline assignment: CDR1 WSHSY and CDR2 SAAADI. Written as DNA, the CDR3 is TGCGCCAGCAGTGACCCAAGCTCCTACAATGAGCAGTTCTTC. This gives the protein CASSDPSSYNEQFF.

CDR3 coding DNA: TGTGCCTGGAGTGACCTCAGGGGGAACACTGAAGCTTTCTTT. This encodes CAWSDLRGNTEAFF. The chain joins TRBV30 to TRBJ1-1; D might be TRBD1 (6 bases). The CDR3 length is 14 residues. Trimming pared 1 base from V and 1 base from J, leaving 10 bases between. Looked up from germline, CDR1 is GTSNPN and CDR2 is SVGIG (reference sequence).

CDR3: CASTGRLTYEQYF. CDR3 sequence (DNA): TGTGCCAGTACCGGACGCCTCACCTACGAGCAGTACTTC. This chain uses TRBV19 with TRBJ2-7; D is unresolved. CDR1 and CDR2 from the germline V gene are LNHDA and SQIVND (reference sequence). With 7 bases removed from V and 2 bases from J, the gap between germline ends came to 12 bases. This CDR3 is built from 13 residues.

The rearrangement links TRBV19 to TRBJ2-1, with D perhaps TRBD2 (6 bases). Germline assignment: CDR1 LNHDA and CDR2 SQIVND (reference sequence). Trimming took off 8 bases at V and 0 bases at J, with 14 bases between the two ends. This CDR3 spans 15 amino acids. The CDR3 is CASSSAGYSYNEQFF. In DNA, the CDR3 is TGTGCCAGTTCCTCGGCGGGATACTCCTACAATGAGCAGTTCTTC.

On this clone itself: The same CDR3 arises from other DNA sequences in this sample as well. The CDR3 spells CASSLDLGSYNEQFF. The CDR3 bases are TGTGCCAGCAGCTTAGACCTAGGCTCCTACAATGAGCAGTTCTTC. The rearrangement uses TRBV11-2 and TRBJ2-1; D unclear. This CDR3 has 15 amino acids. The V gene lost 0 bases and the J gene lost 0 bases, with 6 bases spanning the gap. Germline-derived CDR1 and CDR2 are SGHAT and FQNNGV.

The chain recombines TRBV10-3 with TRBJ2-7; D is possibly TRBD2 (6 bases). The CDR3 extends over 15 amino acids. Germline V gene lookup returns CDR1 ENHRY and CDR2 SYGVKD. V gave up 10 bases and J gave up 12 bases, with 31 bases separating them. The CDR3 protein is CATAGTEQAIFTGYF. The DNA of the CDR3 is TGTGCCACCGCGGGGACCGAGCAGGCCATATTTACGGGGTACTTC.

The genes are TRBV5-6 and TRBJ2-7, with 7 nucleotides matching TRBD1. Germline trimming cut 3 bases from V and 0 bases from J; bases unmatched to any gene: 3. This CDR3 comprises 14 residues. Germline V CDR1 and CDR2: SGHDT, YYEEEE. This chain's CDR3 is CASSSGTDSYEQYF. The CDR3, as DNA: TGTGCCAGCAGCTCTGGGACAGACTCCTACGAGCAGTACTTC.

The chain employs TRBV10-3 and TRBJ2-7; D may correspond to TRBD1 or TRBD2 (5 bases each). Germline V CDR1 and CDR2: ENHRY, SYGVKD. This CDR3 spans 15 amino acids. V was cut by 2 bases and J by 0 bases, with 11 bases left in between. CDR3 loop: CAISEPVGTSYEQYF. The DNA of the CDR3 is TGTGCCATCAGTGAGCCGGTAGGGACCTCCTACGAGCAGTACTTC.

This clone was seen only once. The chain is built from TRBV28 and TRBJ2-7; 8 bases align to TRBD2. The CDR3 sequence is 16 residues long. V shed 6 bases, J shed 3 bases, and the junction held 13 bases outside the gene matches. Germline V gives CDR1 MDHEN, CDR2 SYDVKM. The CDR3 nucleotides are TGTGCCAGCAGACCAGGATTCCAGCGGGAGAACTACGAGCAGTACTTC. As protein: CASRPGFQRENYEQYF.

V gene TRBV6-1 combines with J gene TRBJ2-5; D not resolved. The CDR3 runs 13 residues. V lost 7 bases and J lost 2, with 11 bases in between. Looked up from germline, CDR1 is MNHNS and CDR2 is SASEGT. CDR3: CASKVEVQETQYF. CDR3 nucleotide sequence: TGTGCCAGCAAGGTTGAAGTTCAAGAGACCCAGTACTTC.

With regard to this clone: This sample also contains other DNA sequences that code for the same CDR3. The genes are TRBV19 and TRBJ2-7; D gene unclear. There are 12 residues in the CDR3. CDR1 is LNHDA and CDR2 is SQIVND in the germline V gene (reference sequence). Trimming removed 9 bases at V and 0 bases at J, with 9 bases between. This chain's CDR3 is CASRGSSYEQYF. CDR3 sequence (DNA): TGTGCCAGCAGAGGCAGCTCCTACGAGCAGTACTTC.

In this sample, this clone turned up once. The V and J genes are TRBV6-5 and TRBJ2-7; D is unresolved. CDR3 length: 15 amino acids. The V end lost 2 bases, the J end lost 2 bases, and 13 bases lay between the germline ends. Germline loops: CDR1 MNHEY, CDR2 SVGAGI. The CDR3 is CASSYAKDMTYEQYF. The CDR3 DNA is TGTGCCAGCAGTTACGCAAAAGACATGACCTACGAGCAGTACTTC.

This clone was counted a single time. The CDR3 nucleotides read TGTGCCAGCAATGAGGATCCAAGGGAGACCCAGTACTTC. Encoded protein: CASNEDPRETQYF. The chain combines TRBV6-1 with TRBJ2-5; the D is unclear. The germline V gene encodes CDR1 MNHNS and CDR2 SASEGT. This CDR3 has 13 amino acids. V lost 7 bases to trimming and J lost 5 bases, with 14 bases between them.

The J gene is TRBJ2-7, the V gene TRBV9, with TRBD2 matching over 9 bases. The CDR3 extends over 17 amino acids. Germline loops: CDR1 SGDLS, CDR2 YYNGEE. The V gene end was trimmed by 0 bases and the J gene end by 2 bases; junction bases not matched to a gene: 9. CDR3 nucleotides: TGTGCCAGCAGCGTAGACATACTAGCGGGCCCCCCCTACGAGCAGTACTTC. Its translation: CASSVDILAGPPYEQYF.

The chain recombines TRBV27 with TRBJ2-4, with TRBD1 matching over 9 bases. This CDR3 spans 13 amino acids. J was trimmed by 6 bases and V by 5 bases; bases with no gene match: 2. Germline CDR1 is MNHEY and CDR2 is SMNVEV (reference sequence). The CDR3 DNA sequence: TGTGCCAGCAGTGCGGACAGGGGAAACATTCAGTACTTC. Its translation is CASSADRGNIQYF.

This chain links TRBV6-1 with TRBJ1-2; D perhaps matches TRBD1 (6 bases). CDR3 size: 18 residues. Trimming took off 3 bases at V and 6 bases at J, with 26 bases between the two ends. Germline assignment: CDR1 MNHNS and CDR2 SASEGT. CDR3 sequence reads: CASSEFGGLTGLADGYTF. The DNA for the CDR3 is TGTGCCAGCAGTGAGTTTGGGGGCCTTACAGGGTTGGCGGATGGCTACACCTTC.

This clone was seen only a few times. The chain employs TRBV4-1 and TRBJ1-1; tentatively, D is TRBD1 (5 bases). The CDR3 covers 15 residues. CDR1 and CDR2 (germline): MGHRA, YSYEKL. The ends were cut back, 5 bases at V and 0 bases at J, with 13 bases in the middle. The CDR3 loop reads CASSFGARLNTEAFF. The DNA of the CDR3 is TGCGCCAGCAGCTTCGGGGCCAGGCTGAACACTGAAGCTTTCTTT.

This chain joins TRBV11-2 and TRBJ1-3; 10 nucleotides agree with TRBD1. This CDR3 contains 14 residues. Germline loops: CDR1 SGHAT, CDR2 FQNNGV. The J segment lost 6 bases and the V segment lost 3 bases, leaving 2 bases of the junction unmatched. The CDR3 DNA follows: TGTGCCAGCAGCTTGACAGGGGGCACAAACACCATATATTTT. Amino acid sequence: CASSLTGGTNTIYF.

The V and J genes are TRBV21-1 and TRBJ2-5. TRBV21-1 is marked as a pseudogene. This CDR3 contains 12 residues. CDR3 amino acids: CAAVGVGETQYF. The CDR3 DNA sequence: TGTGCCGCGGTGGGCGTCGGGGAGACCCAGTACTTC.

CDR3 sequence reads: CASSVGGGAGPMNTEAFF. CDR3 in DNA: TGTGCCAGCAGCGTAGGTGGGGGGGCAGGACCGATGAACACTGAAGCTTTCTTT. The gene calls are TRBV9 and TRBJ1-1; possibly TRBD1 for D (6 bases). V lost 0 bases and J lost 0, with 18 bases in between. The CDR3 runs 18 residues. From germline, CDR1 is SGDLS and CDR2 YYNGEE.

CDR3 coding DNA: TGTGCCAGCAGCTTAACCCTTAACACCGGGGAGCTGTTTTTT. This codes for CASSLTLNTGELFF. The chain links TRBV5-5 to TRBJ2-2; D ambiguous. Deletions cut 2 bases from V and 2 bases from J, with 7 bases between. The CDR3 runs to 14 residues. The germline V gene encodes CDR1 SGHKS and CDR2 YYEKEE (reference sequence).

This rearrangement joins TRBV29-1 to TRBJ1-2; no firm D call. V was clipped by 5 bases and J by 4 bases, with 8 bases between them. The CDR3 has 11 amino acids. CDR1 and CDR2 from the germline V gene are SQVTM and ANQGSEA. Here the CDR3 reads CSVPAVYGYTF. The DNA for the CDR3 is TGCAGCGTTCCGGCAGTCTATGGCTACACCTTC.

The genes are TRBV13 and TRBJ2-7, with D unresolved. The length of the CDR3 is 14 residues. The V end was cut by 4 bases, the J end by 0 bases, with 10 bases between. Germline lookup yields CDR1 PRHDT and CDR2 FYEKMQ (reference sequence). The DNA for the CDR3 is TGTGCCAGCAGCTCCGGGCGGACCTCCTACGAGCAGTACTTC. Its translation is CASSSGRTSYEQYF.

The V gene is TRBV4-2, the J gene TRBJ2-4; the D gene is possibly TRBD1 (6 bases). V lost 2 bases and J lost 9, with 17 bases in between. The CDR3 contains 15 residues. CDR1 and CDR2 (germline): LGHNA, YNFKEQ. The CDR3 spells CASSQQGPPDGIQYF. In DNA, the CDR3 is TGTGCCAGCAGCCAACAGGGGCCACCCGATGGCATTCAGTACTTC.

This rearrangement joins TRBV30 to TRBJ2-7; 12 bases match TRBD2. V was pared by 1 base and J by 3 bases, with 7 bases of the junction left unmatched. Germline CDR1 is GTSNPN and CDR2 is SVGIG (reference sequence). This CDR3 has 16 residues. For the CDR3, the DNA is TGTGCCTGGAGTGGTTGGACTAGCGGGACGTTCTACGAGCAGTACTTC. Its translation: CAWSGWTSGTFYEQYF.